The sequence of this TCR beta chain was determined in a study of T cell responses to AZD1222 COVID-19 vaccine. Sequenced by immunoSEQ multiplex PCR; TCRdb stores in-frame clones only, minus some. This sample yields about 94,000 clones, of which less than 85% are seen a single time; over 3.5% belongs to the top ten. The CDR3 sequence is 15 residues long. Germline V lookup: CDR1 SGHVS, CDR2 FQNEAQ. V gave up 1 base and J gave up 9 bases; unmatched junction bases: 6. The sample in question was peripheral blood, obtained 28 days after the second AZD1222 dose. This receptor was taken from an adult who received the AZD1222 COVID-19 vaccine. The chain is built from TRBV7-8 and TRBJ2-1, with TRBD2 matching 10 bases. CDR3 sequence (DNA): TGTGCCAGCAGCTTAGAACTAGCGGGATGGATTGAGCAGTTCTTC. It specifies CASSLELAGWIEQFF.